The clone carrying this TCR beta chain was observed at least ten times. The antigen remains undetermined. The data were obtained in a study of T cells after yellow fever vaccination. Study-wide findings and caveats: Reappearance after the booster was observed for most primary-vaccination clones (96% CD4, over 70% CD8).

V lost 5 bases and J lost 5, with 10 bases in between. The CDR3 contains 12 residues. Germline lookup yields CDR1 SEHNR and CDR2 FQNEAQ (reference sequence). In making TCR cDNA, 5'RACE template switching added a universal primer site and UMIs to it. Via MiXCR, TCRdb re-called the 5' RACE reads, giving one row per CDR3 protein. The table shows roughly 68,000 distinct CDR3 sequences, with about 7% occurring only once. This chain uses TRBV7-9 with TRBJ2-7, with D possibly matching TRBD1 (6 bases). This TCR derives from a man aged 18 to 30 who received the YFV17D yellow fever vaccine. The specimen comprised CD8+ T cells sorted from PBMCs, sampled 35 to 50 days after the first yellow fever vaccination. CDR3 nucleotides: TGTGCCAGCAGCGCACAGGGTCACGAGCAGTACGTC. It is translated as CASSAQGHEQYV.